The source of this T cell receptor beta chain is a study of CD8+ T cells in alopecia areata. As for this clone: Its target is not known.

The CDR3 has 14 residues. V was pared by 5 bases and J by 5 bases, with 15 bases between. The germline gives CDR1 GTSNPN, CDR2 SVGIG (reference sequence). The study, taken as a whole, reports: Scalp clonality and expanded CD8+ clones among the top 100 fell significantly with tofacitinib.

cDNA serving as the sequencing template came from extracted, reverse transcribed RNA. Using immunoSEQ multiplex PCR, the repertoire was profiled, and TCRdb retains in-frame clones only, with some absent. The sample comprises approximately 190,000 clones, over 45% of which are singletons, and 5.5% rests with the top ten. Treatment described: oral pan-JAK inhibitor, 5-10 mg twice daily. Sorted populations comprised CD4+ and CD8+ T cells obtained from PBMCs. This clonotype was sampled from a human donor with alopecia areata. This specimen was CD4+ T cells sorted from blood, taken at week 24, from a patient treated with tofacitinib. The chain employs TRBV30 and TRBJ2-2; possibly TRBD1 for D (6 bases). The CDR3 DNA reads TGTGCCTGGGAAGATAACAGGGTAACCGGGGAGCTGTTTTTT. It codes for CAWEDNRVTGELFF.